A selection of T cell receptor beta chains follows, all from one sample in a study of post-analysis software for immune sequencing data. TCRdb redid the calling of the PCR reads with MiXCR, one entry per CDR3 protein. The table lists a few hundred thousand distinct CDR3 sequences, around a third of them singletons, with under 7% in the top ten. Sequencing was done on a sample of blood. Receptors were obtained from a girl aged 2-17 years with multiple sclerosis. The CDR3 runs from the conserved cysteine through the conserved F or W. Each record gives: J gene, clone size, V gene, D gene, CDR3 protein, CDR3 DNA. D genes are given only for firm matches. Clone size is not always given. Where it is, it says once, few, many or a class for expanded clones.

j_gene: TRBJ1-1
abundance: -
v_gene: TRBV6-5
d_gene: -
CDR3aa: CASAFGGYTEAFF
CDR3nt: TGTGCCAGCGCGTTTGGGGGATACACTGAAGCTTTCTTT

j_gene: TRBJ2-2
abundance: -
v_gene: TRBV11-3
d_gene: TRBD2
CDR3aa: CASSSNAGGRYTGELFF
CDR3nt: TGTGCCAGCAGCTCGAATGCGGGGGGGAGGTACACCGGGGAGCTGTTTTTT

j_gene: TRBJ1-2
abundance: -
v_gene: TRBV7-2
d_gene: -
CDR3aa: CASSLVLSQAGYTF
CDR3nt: TGCGCCAGCAGCTTAGTTCTGTCGCAGGCTGGCTACACCTTC

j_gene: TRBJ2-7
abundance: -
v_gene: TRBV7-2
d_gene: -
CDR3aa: CASSAGVSSYEQYF
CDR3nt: TGTGCCAGCAGCGCAGGGGTGAGCTCCTACGAGCAGTACTTC

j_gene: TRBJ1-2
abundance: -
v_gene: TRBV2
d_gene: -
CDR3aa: CASSRETYYGYTF
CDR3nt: TGTGCCAGCAGTCGGGAGACTTATTATGGCTACACCTTC

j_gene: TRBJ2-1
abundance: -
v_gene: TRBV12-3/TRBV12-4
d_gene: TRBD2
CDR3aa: CASSSTTSGGYNEQFF
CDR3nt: TGTGCCAGCAGTTCAACGACTAGCGGGGGATACAATGAGCAGTTCTTC

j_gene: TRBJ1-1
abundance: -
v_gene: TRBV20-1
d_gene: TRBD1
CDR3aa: CSGKGDRGGGTEAFF
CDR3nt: TGCAGCGGAAAGGGGGACAGGGGAGGCGGCACTGAAGCTTTCTTT

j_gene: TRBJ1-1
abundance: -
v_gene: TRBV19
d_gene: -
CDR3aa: CASTPGSRGAFF
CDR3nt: TGTGCCAGTACCCCGGGGAGTAGAGGGGCTTTCTTT

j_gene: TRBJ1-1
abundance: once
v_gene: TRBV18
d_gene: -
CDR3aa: CTSSPDSRLEAFF
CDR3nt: TGTACCAGCTCACCGGACTCGAGACTTGAAGCTTTCTTT

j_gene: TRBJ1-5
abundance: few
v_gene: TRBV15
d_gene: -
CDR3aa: CATSRDSERHQPQHF
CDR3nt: TGTGCCACCAGCAGAGATTCAGAAAGACATCAGCCCCAGCATTTT

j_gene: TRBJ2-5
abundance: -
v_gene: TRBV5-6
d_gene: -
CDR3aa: CASSFKEPPRTRTQYF
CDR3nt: TGTGCCAGCAGCTTCAAAGAACCACCTAGGACGCGGACCCAGTACTTC

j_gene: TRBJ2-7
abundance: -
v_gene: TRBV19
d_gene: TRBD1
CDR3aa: CASSIDPGQGAHEQYF
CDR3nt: TGTGCCAGTAGTATAGATCCGGGACAGGGGGCCCACGAGCAGTACTTC

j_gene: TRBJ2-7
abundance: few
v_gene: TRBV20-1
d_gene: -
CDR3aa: CSARGTQGAYEQYF
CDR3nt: TGCAGTGCTAGAGGTACACAGGGAGCCTACGAGCAGTACTTC

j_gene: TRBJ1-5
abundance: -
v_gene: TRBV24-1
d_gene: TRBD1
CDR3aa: CATSETTGGPYQPQHF
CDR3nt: TGTGCCACCAGTGAAACGACAGGGGGTCCTTATCAGCCCCAGCATTTT

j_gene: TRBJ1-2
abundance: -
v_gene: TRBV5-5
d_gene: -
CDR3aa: CANSLQQGSDNYGYTF
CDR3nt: TGTGCCAACAGCTTGCAGCAGGGGAGCGATAACTATGGCTACACCTTC

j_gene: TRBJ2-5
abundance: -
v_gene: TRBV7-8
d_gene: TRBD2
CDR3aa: CASSLARHPLAGEQETQYF
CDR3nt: TGTGCCAGCAGCTTAGCGCGTCATCCCCTAGCGGGGGAACAAGAGACCCAGTACTTC

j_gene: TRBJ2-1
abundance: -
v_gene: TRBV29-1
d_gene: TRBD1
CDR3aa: CSVEAATGGASGEQFF
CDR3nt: TGCAGCGTTGAGGCAGCGACAGGGGGCGCGTCCGGTGAGCAGTTCTTC

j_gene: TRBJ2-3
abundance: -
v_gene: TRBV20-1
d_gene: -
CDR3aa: CSASHTQSTDTQYF
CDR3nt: TGCAGTGCTAGCCACACCCAGAGCACAGATACGCAGTATTTT

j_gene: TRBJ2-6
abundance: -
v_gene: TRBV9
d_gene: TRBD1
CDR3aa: CASSVGPYRGRTPGANVLTF
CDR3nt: TGTGCCAGCAGCGTAGGCCCCTACAGGGGGCGCACTCCTGGGGCCAACGTCCTGACTTTC

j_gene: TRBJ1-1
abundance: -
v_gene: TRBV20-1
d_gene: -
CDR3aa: CSAREGTTTGEAFF
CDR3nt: TGCAGTGCTAGAGAGGGGACAACCACTGGCGAAGCTTTCTTT

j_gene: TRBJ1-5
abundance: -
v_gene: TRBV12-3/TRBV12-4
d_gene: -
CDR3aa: CASSLDLQPQHF
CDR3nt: TGTGCCAGCAGTTTGGATCTGCAGCCCCAGCATTTT

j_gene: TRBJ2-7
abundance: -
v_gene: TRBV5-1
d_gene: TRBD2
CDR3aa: CASSLDGLGERGIYEQYF
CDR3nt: TGCGCCAGCAGCTTGGACGGGCTTGGCGAGCGGGGGATCTACGAGCAGTACTTC

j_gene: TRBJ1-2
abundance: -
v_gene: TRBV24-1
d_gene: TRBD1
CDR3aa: CATRRRGRFGYTF
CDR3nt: TGTGCCACCAGGCGCAGGGGGCGGTTTGGCTACACCTTC

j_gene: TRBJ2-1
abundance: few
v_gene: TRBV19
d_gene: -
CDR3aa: CASSTGLNLKETQFF
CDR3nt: TGTGCCAGTAGTACAGGCCTAAACTTAAAAGAGACCCAGTTCTTC

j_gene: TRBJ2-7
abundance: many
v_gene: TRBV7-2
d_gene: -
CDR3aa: CASSLNVGHTYEQYF
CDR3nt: TGTGCCAGCAGCTTAAACGTGGGGCACACCTACGAGCAGTACTTC

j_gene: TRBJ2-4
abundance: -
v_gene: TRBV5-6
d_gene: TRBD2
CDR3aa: CASSLAGLAKNIQYF
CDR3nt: TGTGCCAGCAGCTTAGCGGGATTAGCCAAAAACATTCAGTACTTC

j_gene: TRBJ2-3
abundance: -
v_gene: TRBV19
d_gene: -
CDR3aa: CASSIGGIADTQYF
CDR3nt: TGTGCCAGTAGTATCGGGGGTATCGCAGATACGCAGTATTTT

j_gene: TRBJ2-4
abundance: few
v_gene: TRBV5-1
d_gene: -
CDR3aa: CASTYGLAKNIQYF
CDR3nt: TGCGCCAGCACTTATGGACTAGCCAAAAACATTCAGTACTTC

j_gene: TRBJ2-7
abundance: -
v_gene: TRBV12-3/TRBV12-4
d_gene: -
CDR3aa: CASSFSGAEQYF
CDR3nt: TGTGCCAGCAGTTTTTCGGGGGCTGAGCAGTACTTC

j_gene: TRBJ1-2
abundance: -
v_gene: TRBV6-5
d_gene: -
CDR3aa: CASSYQGEGYGYTF
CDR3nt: TGTGCCAGCAGTTACCAGGGAGAAGGATATGGCTACACCTTC

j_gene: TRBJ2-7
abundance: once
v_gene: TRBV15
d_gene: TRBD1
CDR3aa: CATTGTGGPYEQYF
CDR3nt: TGTGCCACCACGGGGACAGGGGGCCCGTACGAGCAGTACTTC

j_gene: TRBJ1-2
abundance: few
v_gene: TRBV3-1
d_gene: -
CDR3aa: CASSQAGRPSGEAGYTF
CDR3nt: TGTGCCAGCAGCCAAGCTGGCCGGCCTTCAGGGGAGGCTGGCTACACCTTC

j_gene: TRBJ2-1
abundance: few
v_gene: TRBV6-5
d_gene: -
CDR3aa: CASSYSDRRYNEQFF
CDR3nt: TGTGCCAGCAGTTACTCTGATAGGCGCTACAATGAGCAGTTCTTC

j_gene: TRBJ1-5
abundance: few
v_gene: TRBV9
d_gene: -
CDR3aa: CASSVDPAVNQPQHF
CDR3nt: TGTGCCAGCAGCGTAGACCCGGCGGTCAATCAGCCCCAGCATTTT

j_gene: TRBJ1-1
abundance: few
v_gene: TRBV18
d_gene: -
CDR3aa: CASSSEMNTEAFF
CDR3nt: TGTGCCAGCTCATCCGAGATGAACACTGAAGCTTTCTTT

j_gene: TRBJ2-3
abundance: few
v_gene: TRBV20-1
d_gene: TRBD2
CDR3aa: CSARDPSGEGDTQYF
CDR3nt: TGCAGTGCTAGAGATCCGAGCGGGGAGGGGGATACGCAGTATTTT

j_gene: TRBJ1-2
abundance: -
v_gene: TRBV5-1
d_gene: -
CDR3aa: CASRNLQDRYGYTF
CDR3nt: TGCGCCAGCAGGAATCTACAGGACCGCTATGGCTACACCTTC

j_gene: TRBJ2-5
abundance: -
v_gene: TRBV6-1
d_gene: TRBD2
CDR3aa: CASSDRGGGGFQETQYF
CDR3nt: TGTGCCAGCAGTGACCGTGGAGGCGGGGGGTTCCAAGAGACCCAGTACTTC

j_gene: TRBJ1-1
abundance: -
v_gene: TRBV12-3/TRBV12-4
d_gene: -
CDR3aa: CASSLGMTTGTFF
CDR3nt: TGTGCCAGCAGTTTAGGTATGACTACGGGGACTTTCTTT

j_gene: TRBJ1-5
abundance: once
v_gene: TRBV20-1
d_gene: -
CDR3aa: CSARDIGGAGQPQHF
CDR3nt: TGCAGTGCTAGAGATATCGGGGGGGCCGGTCAGCCCCAGCATTTT

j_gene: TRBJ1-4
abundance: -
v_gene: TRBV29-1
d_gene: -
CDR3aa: CSVEAGLRGEKLFF
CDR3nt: TGCAGCGTTGAAGCGGGACTGAGGGGTGAAAAACTGTTTTTT

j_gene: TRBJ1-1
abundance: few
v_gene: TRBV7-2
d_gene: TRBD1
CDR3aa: CASSPVRWDRGRRNTEAFF
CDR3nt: TGTGCCAGCAGCCCTGTGAGGTGGGACAGGGGGCGCCGGAACACTGAAGCTTTCTTT

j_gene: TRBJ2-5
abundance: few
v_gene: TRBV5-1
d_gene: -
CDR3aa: CASSPTGDQETQYF
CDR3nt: TGCGCCAGCAGCCCCACCGGCGATCAAGAGACCCAGTACTTC

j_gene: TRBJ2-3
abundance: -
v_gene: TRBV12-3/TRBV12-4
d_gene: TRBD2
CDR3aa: CTSSLAGGTDTQYF
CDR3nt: TGTACCAGCAGTTTAGCGGGGGGCACAGATACGCAGTATTTT

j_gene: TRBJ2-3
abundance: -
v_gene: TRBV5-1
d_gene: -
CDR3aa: CASRGVTYTDTQYF
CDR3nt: TGCGCCAGCAGGGGGGTAACCTACACAGATACGCAGTATTTT

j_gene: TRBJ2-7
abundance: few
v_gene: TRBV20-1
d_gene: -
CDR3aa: CSAGGPGQFSYEQYF
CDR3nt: TGCAGTGCTGGGGGCCCTGGACAGTTCTCCTACGAGCAGTACTTC

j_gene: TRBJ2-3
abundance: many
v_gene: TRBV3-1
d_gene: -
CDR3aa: CASNGARTDTQYF
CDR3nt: TGTGCCAGCAACGGGGCTAGAACAGATACGCAGTATTTT

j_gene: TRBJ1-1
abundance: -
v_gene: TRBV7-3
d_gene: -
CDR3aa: CTSSIDRNTEAFF
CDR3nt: TGTACCAGCAGCATCGACAGGAACACTGAAGCTTTCTTT

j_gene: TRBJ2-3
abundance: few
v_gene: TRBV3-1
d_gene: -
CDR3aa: CASSQAHDTQYF
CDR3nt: TGTGCCAGCAGCCAAGCCCACGATACGCAGTATTTT